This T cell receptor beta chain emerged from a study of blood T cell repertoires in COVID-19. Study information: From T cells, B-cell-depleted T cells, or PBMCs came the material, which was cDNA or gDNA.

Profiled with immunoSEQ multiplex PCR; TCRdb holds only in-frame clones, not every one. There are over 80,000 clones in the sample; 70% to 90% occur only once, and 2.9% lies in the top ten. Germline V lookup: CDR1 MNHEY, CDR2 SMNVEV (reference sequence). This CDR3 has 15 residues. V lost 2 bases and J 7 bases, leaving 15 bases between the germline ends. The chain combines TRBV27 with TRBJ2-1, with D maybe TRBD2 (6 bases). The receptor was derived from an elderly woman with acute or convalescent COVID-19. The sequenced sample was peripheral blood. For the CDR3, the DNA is TGTGCCAGCAGTTTAGCGGGACCGCTCGGTAATGAGCAGTTCTTC. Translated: CASSLAGPLGNEQFF.